One sample yielded the 21 T cell receptor beta chains listed below, sequenced in a study of blood T cell repertoires in COVID-19. Produced via immunoSEQ multiplex PCR; TCRdb's table is partial and in-frame only. The sample contains 210,000 or so clones, 75% to 90% of which appear only once. Material for sequencing was PBMCs or T cells enriched from blood (not recorded which). These receptor sequences come from a woman aged 25 to 39 who had been exposed to COVID-19.

The chain couples TRBV5-1 to TRBJ2-1, with 7 bases that match TRBD1. Unmatched junction bases numbered 13, after V lost 1 base and J lost 6 bases. CDR3 length equals 17 residues. Germline V gene lookup returns CDR1 SGHRS and CDR2 YFSETQ. The CDR3 DNA reads as TGCGCCAGCAGCTTGATAGGGGGCAGGGCCATTACCAATGAGCAGTTCTTC. Amino acid sequence: CASSLIGGRAITNEQFF.

This sequence joins TRBV5-6 and TRBJ1-4; D call uncertain. CDR1 is SGHDT and CDR2 is YYEEEE in the germline V gene. The CDR3 contains 14 residues. V lost 4 bases to trimming and J lost 5 bases, with 12 bases between them. The CDR3 reads CASSGKQRNEKLFF. The CDR3 region has the DNA TGTGCCAGCAGCGGAAAACAGAGAAATGAAAAACTGTTTTTT.

This clone was detected only a few times. The gene calls are TRBV5-6 and TRBJ1-4; TRBD1 is a possible D gene (5 bases). The CDR3 runs to 15 residues. The ends were cut back, 3 bases at V and 4 bases at J, with 13 bases in the middle. Germline V lookup: CDR1 SGHDT, CDR2 YYEEEE. The CDR3 region is CASSSLDRHNEKLFF. The CDR3 bases are TGTGCCAGCAGCTCGTTAGACAGACATAATGAAAAACTGTTTTTT.

V is TRBV6-5 and J is TRBJ2-2; 8 nucleotides align to TRBD1. J was trimmed by 6 bases and V by 2 bases; bases with no gene match: 5. The germline V gene has CDR1 MNHEY and CDR2 SVGAGI. There are 15 residues in the CDR3. The CDR3 region has the DNA TGTGCCAGCAGTTACGTCGGACAGGGTTCCGGGGAGCTGTTTTTT. This translates into CASSYVGQGSGELFF.

The J gene is TRBJ1-2, the V gene TRBV9, with D tentatively TRBD1 (6 bases). V lost 3 bases and J lost 0, with 18 bases in between. From germline, CDR1 is SGDLS and CDR2 YYNGEE. The CDR3 sequence is 17 residues long. As DNA, the CDR3 is TGTGCCAGCAGCGCGAGACAGGAACCTAGGGCTAACTATGGCTACACCTTC. Translating gives CASSARQEPRANYGYTF.

As for this clone: Other DNA sequences within the sample encode an identical CDR3. This rearrangement joins TRBV6-5 to TRBJ1-2; D remains ambiguous. CDR1 is MNHEY, CDR2 SVGAGI, per germline. V dropped 0 bases and J dropped 1 base, with 6 bases sitting between them. CDR3 length: 14 amino acids. The CDR3 DNA reads as TGTGCCAGCAGTTACTCGACGGGTAACTATGGCTACACCTTC. Its protein product is CASSYSTGNYGYTF.

Concerning this clone itself: This sample also contains other DNA sequences that code for the same CDR3. The chain uses TRBV30 and TRBJ1-5; D gene ambiguous. The CDR3 length is 14 residues. The germline V gene encodes CDR1 GTSNPN and CDR2 SVGIG (reference sequence). V was clipped by 0 bases and J by 4 bases, with 10 bases between them. The CDR3 coding sequence is TGTGCCTGGAGTGTAGGTGGAGGGAATCAGCCCCAGCATTTT. Translating gives CAWSVGGGNQPQHF. Variable domain in full (rest from reference TRBV30 and TRBJ1-5): SQTIHQWPATLVQPVGSPLSLECTVEGTSNPNLYWYRQAAGRGLQLLFYSVGIGQISSEVPQNLSASRPQDRQFILSSKKLLLSDSGFYLCAWSVGGGNQPQHFGDGTRLSIL.

The CDR3 is CASTGVQGAVSGHDTQYF. The CDR3 DNA reads TGTGCCAGCACCGGGGTACAGGGGGCGGTTTCAGGCCACGATACGCAGTATTTT. This chain connects TRBV7-6 to TRBJ2-3; 9 bases agree with TRBD1. The CDR3 extends over 18 amino acids. J was trimmed by 6 bases and V by 7 bases; bases with no gene match: 20. The V gene's germline CDR1 is SGHVS and CDR2 FNYEAQ.

This chain connects TRBV30 to TRBJ1-1; D is uncertain. Germline V gene lookup returns CDR1 GTSNPN and CDR2 SVGIG (reference sequence). Trimming took 0 bases from V and 5 from J, leaving 10 bases between them. This CDR3 is built from 13 residues. The CDR3 DNA is TGTGCCTGGAGTGTACGTGTAGATACTGAAGCTTTCTTT. This gives the protein CAWSVRVDTEAFF.

This clone showed up just once. The gene calls are TRBV24-1 and TRBJ2-2; D possibly corresponds to TRBD1 (6 bases). The germline gives CDR1 KGHDR, CDR2 SFDVKD. The CDR3 length is 14 residues. Trimming stripped 9 bases from V and 4 bases from J, with 14 bases between. CDR3 DNA: TGTGCCACCCGGGAACAGGGTATCACCGGGGAGCTGTTTTTT. As protein: CATREQGITGELFF.

The genes are TRBV3-1 (or the pseudogene TRBV3-2) and TRBJ1-2, with TRBD1 matching over 7 bases. The junction had 4 bases not matched to a gene; V was cut back by 3 bases and J by 3 bases. Germline V gene sequence: CDR1 LGHDT, CDR2 YNNKEL (reference sequence). This CDR3 is built from 14 residues. In nucleotides, the CDR3 is TGTGCCAGCAGCCAGACAGGGCCCGACTATGGCTACACCTTC. It specifies CASSQTGPDYGYTF.

The J gene is TRBJ2-7, the V gene TRBV5-4; D perhaps matches TRBD2 (5 bases). The V end was cut by 2 bases, the J end by 3 bases, with 12 bases between. The CDR3 extends over 14 amino acids. CDR1 SGHNT and CDR2 YYREEE come from the germline V gene (reference sequence). In nucleotides, the CDR3 is TGTGCCAGCAGCTTCGGGGAGACGAGCTACGAGCAGTACTTC. Residues: CASSFGETSYEQYF.

The rearrangement joins TRBV15 to TRBJ2-4, with a possible D match to TRBD2 (7 bases). V gave up 1 base and J gave up 0 bases, with 16 bases separating them. The germline CDR1 and CDR2 sequences are LNHNV and YYDKDF (reference sequence). CDR3 length: 18 amino acids. DNA of the CDR3: TGTGCCACCAGCAGAGGTGGGGGCGGGAGAGGAGCCAAAAACATTCAGTACTTC. Its protein is CATSRGGGGRGAKNIQYF.

The rearrangement uses TRBV19 and TRBJ2-1; 14 bases line up with TRBD2. The V gene's germline CDR1 is LNHDA and CDR2 SQIVND (reference sequence). The trim removed 1 base at V and 10 bases at J, leaving 6 bases unmatched. This CDR3 region has 16 residues. The CDR3 region is CASSIAGTSGRREQFF. The DNA of the CDR3 is TGTGCCAGTAGTATAGCCGGGACTAGCGGGAGAAGGGAGCAGTTCTTC.

V and J are TRBV21-1 and TRBJ2-5; the table's D call, TRBD2, has no DNA check behind it. TRBV21-1 is flagged as a pseudogene. The CDR3 is made up of 16 amino acids. CDR3 sequence reads: CASSGRAGGPRETQYF. CDR3 nucleotide sequence: TGTGCCAGCAGCGGTAGAGCGGGAGGGCCCCGGGAGACCCAGTACTTC.

Of note for this clone: No DNA is shown, since the ends of the CDR3 on it are uncertain; the CDR3 is the one TCRdb lists. This sequence joins TRBV18 and TRBJ2-2; the table's TRBD2 call for D was not verified on the DNA. With termini counted, the CDR3 has 14 amino acids. Germline CDR1 KGHSH, CDR2 LQKENI. The CDR3 here is CASSPSSSGGELFF.

The V and J genes are TRBV4-2 and TRBJ1-1; D not resolved. The ends were cut back, 1 base at V and 0 bases at J, with 9 bases in the middle. Germline assignment: CDR1 LGHNA and CDR2 YNFKEQ. This CDR3 is 15 amino acids long. CDR3 region: CASSQVAGLNTEAFF. The CDR3 DNA is TGTGCCAGCAGCCAAGTTGCGGGGTTGAACACTGAAGCTTTCTTT.

The chain carries TRBV10-3 and TRBJ2-7; TRBD2 aligns across 9 bases. Germline CDR1 and CDR2: ENHRY and SYGVKD. V was pared by 8 bases and J by 7 bases, with 9 bases of the junction left unmatched. The CDR3 runs to 13 residues. Here the CDR3 DNA reads TGTGCCATCTCGGAGCGGGAGGAATGGGAGCAGTACTTC. Protein sequence: CAISEREEWEQYF.

In DNA, the CDR3 is TGTGCCAGCAGCTTAGGGACTGGGGGGTTGGCTGAAGCTTTCTTT. This gives the protein CASSLGTGGLAEAFF. The chain joins TRBV7-8 to TRBJ1-1, with D tentatively TRBD1 (5 bases). The CDR3 is made up of 15 amino acids. Germline lookup yields CDR1 SGHVS and CDR2 FQNEAQ. Trimming removed 1 base from V and 6 bases from J, with 15 bases in between.

This clone has just a few counts. V is TRBV14 and J is TRBJ1-1; 7 bases match TRBD1. Germline V lookup: CDR1 SGHDN, CDR2 FVKESK. With 2 bases clipped from V and 0 bases from J, the junction kept 6 bases outside the gene matches. The CDR3 consists of 16 residues. In DNA, the CDR3 is TGTGCCAGCAGCCAAAGGGGACAGAGACTGAACACTGAAGCTTTCTTT. It yields the protein CASSQRGQRLNTEAFF.

V and J are TRBV14 and TRBJ2-3, with D perhaps TRBD2 (6 bases). Germline values: CDR1 SGHDN, CDR2 FVKESK. The CDR3 extends over 14 amino acids. With 3 bases removed from V and 3 bases from J, the gap between germline ends came to 10 bases. This CDR3 is CASSQRLATDTQYF. CDR3 nucleotides: TGTGCCAGCAGCCAGCGGCTAGCGACAGATACGCAGTATTTT.